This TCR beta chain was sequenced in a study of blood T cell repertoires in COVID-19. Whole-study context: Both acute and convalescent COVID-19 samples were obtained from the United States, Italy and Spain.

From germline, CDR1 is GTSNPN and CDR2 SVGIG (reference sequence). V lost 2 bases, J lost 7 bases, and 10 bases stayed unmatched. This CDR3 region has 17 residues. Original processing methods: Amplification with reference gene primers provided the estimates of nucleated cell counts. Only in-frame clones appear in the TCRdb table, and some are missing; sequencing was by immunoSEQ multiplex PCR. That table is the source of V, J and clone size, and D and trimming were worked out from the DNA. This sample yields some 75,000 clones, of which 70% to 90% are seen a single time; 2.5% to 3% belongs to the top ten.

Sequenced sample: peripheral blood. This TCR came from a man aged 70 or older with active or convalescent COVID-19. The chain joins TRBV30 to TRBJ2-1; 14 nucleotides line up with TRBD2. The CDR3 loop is CAWSPKFGTSGGNEQFF. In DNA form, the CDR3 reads TGTGCCTGGAGTCCTAAATTCGGGACTAGCGGGGGTAATGAGCAGTTCTTC.